This TCR beta chain came from a study of T cell responses to AZD1222 COVID-19 vaccine. Turning to the study itself: Pooling was applied to second doses at about 4 or about 12 weeks.

Measured with immunoSEQ multiplex PCR; TCRdb has only the in-frame clones, and not every one. The sample has 100,000 to 130,000 clones; 91% are singletons. Germline loops: CDR1 LGHNA, CDR2 YSLEER. The V segment lost 1 base and the J segment 7 bases; nucleotides outside the gene matches: 11. This CDR3 has 16 residues. The TCR was taken from an adult in good health. V gene TRBV4-3 combines with J gene TRBJ1-2; 8 nucleotides match TRBD1. The input for sequencing was peripheral blood, taken on day 0 of AZD1222 vaccination. The CDR3 here is CASSQVIGAGGLGYTF. CDR3 in DNA: TGCGCCAGCAGCCAAGTTATCGGTGCAGGGGGCCTTGGCTACACCTTC.